This T cell receptor (beta chain) was identified in a study of response to subunit inactivated influenza vaccine. Trimming took 0 bases from V and 5 from J, leaving 14 bases between them. The CDR3 sequence is 16 residues long. The germline gives CDR1 SGHRS, CDR2 YFSETQ. TCRdb analysed the RT-PCR reads with MiXCR anew, one entry per CDR3 protein. The sample includes a few hundred thousand distinct CDR3 sequences, 20% to 25% seen only once; the top ten take roughly 10%. The TCR originated in a man aged 50 to 69 who received an inactivated influenza vaccine. V gene TRBV5-1 combines with J gene TRBJ2-2; D unclear. Sequencing was performed on PBMCs from blood, taken about 20 months after vaccination. The CDR3 bases are TGCGCCAGCAGCTTGGCCGTTTTTCCTGGGACCGGGGAGCTGTTTTTT. Protein: CASSLAVFPGTGELFF.